The rows below give T cell receptor beta chains drawn from one sample of a study of T-cell memory formation after mild COVID-19. TCRdb used MiXCR to reprocess the 5' RACE reads, holding one entry per CDR3 protein. The table has about 400,000 distinct CDR3 sequences, around 22% seen once. The specimen was PBMCs or a T cell subset sorted from them (not recorded which). These receptors were taken from an adult woman who had mild COVID-19 (a few samples of this study predate the infection). Cell type and time point are not known. CDR3s include the opening cysteine and the closing phenylalanine or tryptophan. Each record gives: J gene, clone size, V gene, D gene, CDR3 protein, CDR3 DNA. The D gene is left open where the match is weak. Expanded clones are given a class, and other clones once, few, many or no size at all.

TRBJ2-7,many,TRBV5-1,NA,CASSFPEGIEQYF,TGCGCCAGCAGCTTCCCCGAGGGAATCGAGCAGTACTTC
TRBJ2-7,NA,TRBV10-3,TRBD2,CATRAGAEEQYF,TGTGCCACGAGAGCGGGAGCTGAAGAGCAGTACTTC
TRBJ2-5,few,TRBV4-2,TRBD2,CVSSPSLAGLQETQYF,TGTGTCAGCAGCCCTTCCTTAGCGGGCTTGCAAGAGACCCAGTACTTC
TRBJ2-3,few,TRBV12-3/TRBV12-4,TRBD1,CASSFLGGQAWTDTQYF,TGTGCCAGCAGTTTCCTCGGGGGACAGGCCTGGACAGATACGCAGTATTTT
TRBJ2-3,few,TRBV12-3/TRBV12-4,NA,CASTPGQPRTHTQYF,TGTGCCAGCACCCCCGGACAGCCACGCACTCATACGCAGTATTTT
TRBJ2-2,NA,TRBV6-6,NA,CASSYSQNTGELFF,TGTGCCAGCAGTTACTCGCAGAACACCGGGGAGCTGTTTTTT
TRBJ1-2,NA,TRBV12-3/TRBV12-4,TRBD1,CASSFRTGGETGYTF,TGTGCCAGCAGCTTTAGGACAGGGGGCGAGACTGGCTACACCTTC
TRBJ2-7,many,TRBV11-2,NA,CASSLVGESYEQYF,TGTGCCAGCAGCTTAGTAGGAGAGTCCTACGAGCAGTACTTC
TRBJ1-1,few,TRBV15,TRBD1,CATSNRGYTEAFF,TGTGCCACCAGCAACAGGGGATATACTGAAGCTTTCTTT
TRBJ1-2,NA,TRBV5-1,NA,CASSRDDGFDGYTF,TGCGCCAGCAGCCGAGATGACGGCTTTGATGGCTACACCTTC
TRBJ2-7,NA,TRBV24-1,NA,CATSDSGAAYEQYF,TGTGCCACCAGTGATTCCGGAGCTGCCTACGAGCAGTACTTC
TRBJ2-5,NA,TRBV6-5,NA,CASRPGGLETQYF,TGTGCCAGCAGGCCCGGGGGTTTGGAGACCCAGTACTTC
TRBJ2-4,few,TRBV12-3/TRBV12-4,NA,CASSLGTFPNRNIQYF,TGTGCCAGCAGTCTCGGGACGTTCCCTAATCGAAACATTCAGTACTTC
TRBJ1-5,NA,TRBV24-1,NA,CAASRDSNQPQHF,TGTGCCGCCTCCCGGGACAGCAATCAGCCCCAGCATTTT
TRBJ2-7,NA,TRBV28,NA,CASSPVDDRSYEQYF,TGTGCCAGCAGTCCTGTGGACGATCGCTCCTACGAGCAGTACTTC
TRBJ2-1,NA,TRBV10-3,NA,CAISDQTGRWPFF,TGTGCCATCAGCGACCAAACAGGGCGTTGGCCGTTCTTC
TRBJ2-3,NA,TRBV12-3/TRBV12-4,NA,CASTSPGLLATDTQYF,TGTGCCAGCACCTCCCCGGGACTGCTCGCCACAGATACGCAGTATTTT
TRBJ1-2,NA,TRBV7-9,TRBD1,CASSHHTDRPLYGYTF,TGTGCCAGCAGCCACCATACGGACAGGCCCCTCTATGGCTACACCTTC
TRBJ2-7,NA,TRBV29-1,NA,CSVETGYEQYF,TGCAGCGTTGAAACGGGCTACGAGCAGTACTTC
TRBJ1-6,few,TRBV5-1,TRBD1,CASRDGTGGNSPLHF,TGCGCCAGCAGGGACGGGACAGGGGGAAATTCACCCCTCCACTTT
TRBJ2-7,few,TRBV2,TRBD2,CASSPIRTSGEGEQYF,TGTGCCAGCAGTCCTATACGGACTAGCGGGGAAGGCGAGCAGTACTTC
TRBJ2-7,few,TRBV18,TRBD2,CASSPRAGGSYEQYF,TGTGCCAGCTCACCACGAGCGGGAGGTAGTTACGAGCAGTACTTC
TRBJ2-1,NA,TRBV20-1,TRBD2,CSARYPHGLAGGTPGEQFF,TGCAGTGCTAGATATCCCCATGGACTAGCGGGAGGGACTCCGGGTGAGCAGTTCTTC
TRBJ2-1,few,TRBV14,NA,CASSQGRWPYTEQFF,TGTGCCAGCAGCCAGGGTAGATGGCCTTACACTGAGCAGTTCTTC
TRBJ2-5,NA,TRBV18,TRBD1,CASSTGQETQYF,TGTGCCAGCTCGACAGGGCAAGAGACCCAGTACTTC
TRBJ2-5,NA,TRBV20-1,TRBD2,CSASYPGLAEETQYF,TGCAGTGCTTCCTATCCGGGACTAGCGGAAGAGACCCAGTACTTC
TRBJ2-1,NA,TRBV6-6,NA,CASSYSSYDEQFF,TGTGCCAGCAGTTACTCTAGCTATGATGAGCAGTTCTTC
TRBJ1-2,few,TRBV12-3/TRBV12-4,NA,CASTLWGGGGYTF,TGTGCCAGCACCCTGTGGGGGGGAGGTGGCTACACCTTC
TRBJ2-1,many,TRBV7-3,TRBD2,CASSSLAGVQFF,TGTGCCAGCAGCAGCTTAGCGGGGGTTCAGTTCTTC
TRBJ2-7,NA,TRBV4-3,TRBD2,CASSRLGLAGGPYEQYF,TGCGCCAGCAGCCGACTGGGACTAGCGGGAGGGCCCTACGAGCAGTACTTC
TRBJ2-5,NA,TRBV5-6,TRBD2,CASSSLFTSGGRETQYF,TGTGCCAGCAGCTCCCTGTTTACTAGCGGGGGGAGGGAGACCCAGTACTTC
TRBJ2-7,NA,TRBV5-1,NA,CASSMDNSYEQYF,TGCGCCAGCAGCATGGATAACTCTTACGAGCAGTACTTC
TRBJ2-7,few,TRBV6-5,NA,CASSYSGLTGYEQYF,TGTGCCAGCAGTTACTCGGGTCTTACAGGCTACGAGCAGTACTTC
TRBJ1-1,NA,TRBV7-9,NA,CASSSTAEAFF,TGTGCCAGCAGCTCTACCGCCGAAGCTTTCTTT
TRBJ1-2,NA,TRBV7-9,NA,CASSFVGEGYTF,TGTGCCAGCAGCTTTGTCGGGGAAGGCTACACCTTC
TRBJ1-6,few,TRBV6-6,TRBD1,CASSPPSAGGFSPLHF,TGTGCCAGCAGCCCTCCGAGTGCAGGGGGCTTCTCACCCCTCCACTTT
TRBJ1-2,many,TRBV2,NA,CASSPGRNYGYTF,TGTGCCAGCAGTCCGGGACGGAACTATGGCTACACCTTC
TRBJ1-3,NA,TRBV10-3,TRBD1,CAIRQGGNGNTIYF,TGTGCCATCCGACAGGGAGGTAATGGAAACACCATATATTTT
TRBJ2-1,NA,TRBV7-3,TRBD2,CASSLRASGSATYNEQFF,TGTGCCAGCAGCTTAAGAGCTAGCGGGAGCGCCACTTACAATGAGCAGTTCTTC
TRBJ1-1,NA,TRBV7-9,NA,CASSRSGGNTEAFF,TGTGCCAGCAGCCGATCGGGGGGAAACACTGAAGCTTTCTTT
TRBJ2-1,NA,TRBV6-5,TRBD2,CASSYERESYNEQFF,TGTGCCAGCAGTTATGAGCGGGAGTCTTACAATGAGCAGTTCTTC
TRBJ1-1,few,TRBV12-3/TRBV12-4,TRBD1,CASRLTGGTEAFF,TGTGCCAGCAGATTGACAGGGGGTACTGAAGCTTTCTTT
TRBJ1-1,many,TRBV25-1,NA,CASSDEARGTEAFF,TGTGCCAGCAGTGATGAGGCCCGAGGCACTGAAGCTTTCTTT
TRBJ2-1,NA,TRBV5-6,NA,CASSLVEREINEQFF,TGTGCCAGCAGCTTGGTCGAGAGAGAAATTAATGAGCAGTTCTTC
TRBJ2-1,NA,TRBV6-5,NA,CASSYPSEPHRINEQFF,TGTGCCAGCAGTTACCCCTCGGAGCCCCACAGAATCAATGAGCAGTTCTTC
TRBJ2-7,NA,TRBV29-1,NA,CSVGQETSYEQYF,TGCAGCGTTGGACAGGAGACCTCCTACGAGCAGTACTTC
TRBJ2-1,few,TRBV5-5,NA,CASSLGQVRDNEQFF,TGTGCCAGCAGCTTGGGGCAGGTACGAGACAATGAGCAGTTCTTC
TRBJ2-7,NA,TRBV3-1,NA,CARGLETYEQYF,TGTGCCAGAGGACTGGAGACCTACGAGCAGTACTTC
TRBJ2-1,few,TRBV2,TRBD2,CASSEASGSKVPFF,TGTGCCAGCAGTGAGGCTAGCGGGAGTAAGGTGCCGTTCTTC
TRBJ2-3,NA,TRBV12-3/TRBV12-4,NA,CASSLALGAGLSTDTQYF,TGTGCCAGCAGTTTAGCGCTTGGCGCAGGGTTAAGCACAGATACGCAGTATTTT
TRBJ2-5,NA,TRBV24-1,NA,CATRETQYF,TGTGCCACTAGGGAGACCCAGTACTTC